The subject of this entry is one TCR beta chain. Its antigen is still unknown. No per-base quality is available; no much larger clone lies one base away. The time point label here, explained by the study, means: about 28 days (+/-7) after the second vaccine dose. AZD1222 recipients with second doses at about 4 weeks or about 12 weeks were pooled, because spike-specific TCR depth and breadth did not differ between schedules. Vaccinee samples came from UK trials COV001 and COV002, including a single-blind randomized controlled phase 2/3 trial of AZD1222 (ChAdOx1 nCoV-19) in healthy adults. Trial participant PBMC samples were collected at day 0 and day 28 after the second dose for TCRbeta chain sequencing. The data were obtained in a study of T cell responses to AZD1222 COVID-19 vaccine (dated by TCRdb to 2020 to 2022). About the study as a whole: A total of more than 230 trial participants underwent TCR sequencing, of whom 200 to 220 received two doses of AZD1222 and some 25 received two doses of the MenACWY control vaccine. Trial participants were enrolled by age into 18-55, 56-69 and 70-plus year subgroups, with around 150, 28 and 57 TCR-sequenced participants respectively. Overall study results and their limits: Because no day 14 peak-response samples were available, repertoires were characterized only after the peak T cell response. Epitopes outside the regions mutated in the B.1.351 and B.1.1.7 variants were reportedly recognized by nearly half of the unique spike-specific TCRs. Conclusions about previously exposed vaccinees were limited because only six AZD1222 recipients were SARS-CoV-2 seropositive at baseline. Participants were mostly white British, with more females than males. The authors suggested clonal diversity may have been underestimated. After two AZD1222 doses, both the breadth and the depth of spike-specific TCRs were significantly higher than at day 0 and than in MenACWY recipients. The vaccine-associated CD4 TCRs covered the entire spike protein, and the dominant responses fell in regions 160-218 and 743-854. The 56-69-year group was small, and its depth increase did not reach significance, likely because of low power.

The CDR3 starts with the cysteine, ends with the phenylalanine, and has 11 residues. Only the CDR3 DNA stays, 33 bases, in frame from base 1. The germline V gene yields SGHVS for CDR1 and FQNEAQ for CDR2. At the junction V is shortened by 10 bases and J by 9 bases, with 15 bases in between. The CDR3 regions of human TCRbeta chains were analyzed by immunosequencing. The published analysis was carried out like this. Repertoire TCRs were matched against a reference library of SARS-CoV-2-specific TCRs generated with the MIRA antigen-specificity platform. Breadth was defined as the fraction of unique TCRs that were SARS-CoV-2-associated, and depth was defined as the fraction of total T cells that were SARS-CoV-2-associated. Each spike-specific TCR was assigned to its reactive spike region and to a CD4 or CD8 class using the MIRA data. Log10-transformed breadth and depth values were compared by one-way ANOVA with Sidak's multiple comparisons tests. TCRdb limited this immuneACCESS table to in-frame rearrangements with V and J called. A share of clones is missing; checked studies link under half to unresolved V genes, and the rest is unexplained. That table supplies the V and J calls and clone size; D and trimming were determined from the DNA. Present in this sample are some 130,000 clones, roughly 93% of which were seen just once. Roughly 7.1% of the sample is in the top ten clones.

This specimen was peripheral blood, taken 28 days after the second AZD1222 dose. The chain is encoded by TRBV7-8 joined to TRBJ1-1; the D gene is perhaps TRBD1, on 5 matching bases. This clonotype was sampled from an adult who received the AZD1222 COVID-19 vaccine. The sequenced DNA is TGTGCCACCACCCGGGGACGGCAAGCTTTCTTT. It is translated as CATTRGRQAFF. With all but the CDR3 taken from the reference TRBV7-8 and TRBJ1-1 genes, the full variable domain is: GAGVSQSPRYKVAKRGQDVALRCDPISGHVSLFWYQQALGQGPEFLTYFQNEAQLDKSGLPSDRFFAERPEGSVSTLKIQRTQQEDSAVYLCATTRGRQAFFGQGTRLTVV.